The clone carrying this T cell receptor (beta chain) was recorded at least ten times. This record comes from a study of T-cell reconstitution after alpha-beta-depleted transplantation in children. This sample's TCRbeta library carried unique molecular identifier barcodes. MiXCR was run by TCRdb on the PCR reads, yielding one entry per CDR3 protein. The table lists a few hundred thousand distinct CDR3 sequences, approximately 9.7% of them singletons. The trim removed 7 bases at V and 3 bases at J, leaving 9 bases unmatched. This CDR3 region has 16 residues. In germline, CDR1 is ENHRY, CDR2 SYGVKD. This TCR came from a human donor who donated a stem cell graft to a child with SCID. The sample in question was PBMCs from the stem cell graft donor, obtained from the stem cell graft. The V and J genes are TRBV10-3 and TRBJ1-2; 12 bases align to TRBD1. For the CDR3, the DNA is TGTGCCATCACCGAGGGACAGGGGGCGTTGGACTATGGCTACACCTTC. It encodes CAITEGQGALDYGYTF.